This record looks at one TCR beta chain sequence and its context. The antigen remains unidentified. Generated by immunoSEQ multiplex PCR, the TCRdb table keeps only in-frame clones and is missing some. The repertoire holds about 2,500,000 clones, with more than 80% as singletons. The sample comes from a study of shared clonotypes between healthy human individuals. Overall study findings and caveats: Clonotypes shared by all four donors outscored non-shared clonotypes in generation probability.

Unmatched junction bases numbered 4, after V lost 4 bases and J lost 2 bases. The CDR3 loop spans 15 amino acids. Germline CDR1 SGHTA, CDR2 FQGTGA. The TCR originated in a man younger than 35 in good health. This sequence joins TRBV7-3 and TRBJ2-3; TRBD2 matches at 9 bases. Input material: naive CD4+ T cells sorted from blood. Documented subset: CD45RA+ positively selected. CDR3 protein: CASSSSSGITDTQYF. CDR3 sequence (DNA): TGTGCCAGCAGCTCCTCTAGCGGGATCACAGATACGCAGTATTTT.